This TCR beta chain is from a study of blood T cell repertoires in COVID-19 (dated by TCRdb to about 2020). Background for the entire study: Collaborator samples came from the United States, Italy and Spain and covered acute and convalescent phases of COVID-19. The prospective study material was composed of cDNA or gDNA derived from T cells, B-cell-depleted T cells, or PBMCs. The dataset comprised deeply sampled blood TCRbeta repertoires from subjects exposed to, actively infected with, or recovered from COVID-19. A freely available public database, intended as a resource for researchers studying the immune response to SARS-CoV-2, is where the repertoires were released. The samples were drawn from two sources: the first 160 participants of the ongoing ImmuneRACE study, and some 1,300 subjects contributed by 6 global collaborators. A de-identified subject ID, COVID-19 status, age in years and sex were almost always included in the sample metadata. Where available, HLA class I and class II types were obtained from metadata supplied by the sample provider rather than from assay-based typing.

TCRbeta CDR3 regions were amplified from genomic DNA using the immunoSEQ Assay, a bias-controlled multiplex PCR. The authors processed their data as follows. Within the assay, amplification of reference gene primers was used to estimate how many nucleated cells each sample contained. Sequence reads were collapsed and filtered to measure the absolute abundance of every unique TCRbeta CDR3 rearrangement. For each sample, productive Simpson clonality was calculated by taking the square root of Simpson's diversity index across productive rearrangements. TCRdb provides this immuneACCESS table in a form limited to in-frame rearrangements. Some clones are lacking; in checked studies, under half of them reflect an unresolved V gene, and why the rest are absent is not known. V, J and clone size are those of that table, while D and trimming were read from the DNA. Counted in this sample were under 250,000 clones; 83% of them appeared once. Clones ranked in the top ten supply roughly 5.5% of the sample.

The collaborating institutions used their own protocols to collect whole blood in K2EDTA tubes. For TCRbeta analysis, collaborators shipped samples in one of three forms: frozen whole blood, isolated PBMCs, or DNA extracted from either of those sample types. CDR1 and CDR2 were assigned from the germline V gene as MDHEN and SYDVKM. The CDR3 contains 12 residues, cysteine and phenylalanine counted. The read is trimmed to its CDR3 DNA, 36 bases read in frame from base 1. Trimming takes 8 bases from V and 4 bases from J, and the germline ends sit 10 bases apart. What the work shows at the level of the full study, not this receptor alone: The amount of clinical and demographic metadata varied by source and participant and was provided uncurated.

A remark on this clone: Its antigen has not been determined. No much larger clone is present one base from it, and per-base qualities are unavailable.

Recombination linked TRBV28 to TRBJ2-3; the D segment cannot be called with confidence. Sequencing input: peripheral blood. This TCR was sampled from a human donor in a cohort sampled during active COVID-19. The CDR3 protein sequence reads: CASEAWSDTQYF. The DNA sequence reads TGTGCCAGCGAAGCCTGGTCAGATACGCAGTATTTT. The entire variable domain, with the stretches around the CDR3 drawn from the reference TRBV28 and TRBJ2-3 proteins, is DVKVTQSSRYLVKRTGEKVFLECVQDMDHENMFWYRQDPGLGLRLIYFSYDVKMKEKGDIPEGYSVSREKKERFSLILESASTNQTSMYLCASEAWSDTQYFGPGTRLTVL.